A single sample gave rise to the 24 T cell receptor beta chains below, sequenced in a study of CD8 T cells in Susac syndrome. About 0.5 to 1 ug RNA was reverse transcribed with random hexamers. One entry per CDR3 protein, called by TCRdb with MiXCR from the immunoSEQ multiplex PCR reads. The sample yields some 300,000 distinct CDR3 sequences, around 85% seen once. The material sequenced was CD8+ T cells from PBMCs. Receptors were obtained from a human donor with multiple sclerosis.

CDR3 nucleotide sequence: TGTGCCAGCAACAACCCCATTGGCTCGGAAGGATACGAGCAGTACTTC. Translated, it gives CASNNPIGSEGYEQYF. The gene calls are TRBV11-2 and TRBJ2-7; no clear D. Germline lookup yields CDR1 SGHAT and CDR2 FQNNGV. This CDR3 spans 16 amino acids. V was pared by 7 bases and J by 4 bases, with 23 bases between.

The chain couples TRBV21-1 to TRBJ1-2; the D call TRBD1 from the table was never checked on the DNA. TRBV21-1 is a known pseudogene. The CDR3 contains 13 residues. The chain's CDR3 is CASSRDGVYGYTF. For the CDR3, the DNA is TGTGCCAGCAGCCGGGACGGTGTCTATGGCTACACCTTC.

This chain connects TRBV4-2 to TRBJ2-3, with 9 bases fitting TRBD1. Losses at the gene ends were 0 bases for V and 2 bases for J; bases not matched to a gene: 15. The CDR3 consists of 20 residues. CDR1 and CDR2 from the germline V gene are LGHNA and YNFKEQ. CDR3 sequence (DNA): TGTGCCAGCAGCCAAGATTTATTCCGACAGGGGGGCGAATCCACAGATACGCAGTATTTT. It yields the protein CASSQDLFRQGGESTDTQYF.

V gene TRBV4-1 combines with J gene TRBJ1-3, with D hard to call. This CDR3 spans 14 amino acids. The germline V and J ends were trimmed by 3 bases and 8 bases, with 14 bases remaining between them. Looked up from germline, CDR1 is MGHRA and CDR2 is YSYEKL. The CDR3 region is CASSHDPVEDTIYF. DNA for the CDR3: TGCGCCAGCAGCCACGACCCGGTGGAGGACACCATATATTTT.

The V gene is TRBV7-9, the J gene TRBJ1-4; TRBD1 aligns across 7 bases. CDR1 SEHNR and CDR2 FQNEAQ come from the germline V gene (reference sequence). J lost 3 bases, V lost 0 bases, and 7 bases had no gene match. The CDR3 is 17 residues long. In DNA, the CDR3 is TGTGCCAGCAGCTTAGCGAGTAAGGGGGCCGCTAATGAAAAACTGTTTTTT. This translates into CASSLASKGAANEKLFF.

This clonotype was detected once. The chain couples TRBV5-1 to TRBJ2-1; the match to TRBD2 covers 10 bases. The ends lost 4 bases at V and 0 bases at J; junction bases unmatched: 7. Per germline, CDR1 SGHRS and CDR2 YFSETQ. The length of the CDR3 is 17 residues. Here the CDR3 DNA reads TGCGCCAGCAGCACCCGACTAGCGGGCCTCTCCTACAATGAGCAGTTCTTC. Amino acid sequence: CASSTRLAGLSYNEQFF.

The gene calls are TRBV7-9 and TRBJ1-4; possibly TRBD1 for D (6 bases). Per germline, CDR1 SEHNR and CDR2 FQNEAQ (reference sequence). The CDR3 extends over 16 amino acids. With 4 bases removed from V and 7 bases from J, the gap between germline ends came to 19 bases. The DNA of the CDR3 is TGTGCCAGCAGCTCCAGCGGCCAGGGGCTAGTTGAAAAACTGTTTTTT. Residues: CASSSSGQGLVEKLFF.

The rearrangement joins TRBV4-2 to TRBJ1-5; no clear D gene. CDR1 and CDR2 from the germline V gene are LGHNA and YNFKEQ. The CDR3 spans 15 residues. V was clipped by 0 bases and J by 6 bases, with 12 bases between them. The CDR3 DNA reads as TGTGCCAGCAGCCAAGACGGCCCCGAGGGTCAGCCCCAGCATTTT. It yields the protein CASSQDGPEGQPQHF.

This clonotype turned up a few times. The rearrangement links TRBV28 to TRBJ2-3; 8 bases map to TRBD1. The germline V gene has CDR1 MDHEN and CDR2 SYDVKM. This CDR3 is built from 14 residues. With 5 bases clipped from V and 2 bases from J, the junction kept 3 bases outside the gene matches. For the CDR3, the DNA is TGTGCCAGCAGTCAGGACAGGGCCACAGATACGCAGTATTTT. Translating it yields CASSQDRATDTQYF.

The genes are TRBV2 and TRBJ2-7; D gene uncertain. Germline values: CDR1 SNHLY, CDR2 FYNNEI. V was shortened by 6 bases and J by 2 bases, with 8 bases between the two germline ends. This CDR3 region has 12 residues. DNA for the CDR3: TGTGCCAGCAGAACAGAGACCTACGAGCAGTACTTC. It is translated as CASRTETYEQYF.

This clonotype is a singleton in its sample. The chain combines TRBV30 with TRBJ1-2; D is unclear. V was trimmed by 5 bases and J by 4 bases, leaving 5 bases between them. Germline CDR1 GTSNPN, CDR2 SVGIG (reference sequence). The CDR3 is made up of 10 amino acids. The CDR3 reads CAWDGYGYTF. Here the CDR3 DNA reads TGTGCCTGGGACGGCTATGGCTACACCTTC.

This chain uses TRBV20-1 with TRBJ2-2; the match to TRBD2 covers 10 bases. This CDR3 comprises 18 residues. Germline-derived CDR1 and CDR2 are DFQATT and SNEGSKA (reference sequence). Unmatched junction bases numbered 14, after V lost 0 bases and J lost 7 bases. CDR3 in DNA: TGCAGTGCTAGAGATTCTCAAAAGCGGGAGGGCCGGATCGGGGAGCTGTTTTTT. Translation: CSARDSQKREGRIGELFF.

The rearrangement uses TRBV11-2 and TRBJ1-4; D call uncertain. Between the trimmed V and J ends, which lost 6 bases and 2 bases, there was a span of 13 bases. CDR3 size: 15 residues. The germline gives CDR1 SGHAT, CDR2 FQNNGV. CDR3 sequence reads: CASSRTPETNEKLFF. The CDR3 DNA follows: TGTGCCAGCAGTCGAACTCCAGAGACTAATGAAAAACTGTTTTTT.

The chain couples TRBV20-1 to TRBJ2-1; the D gene could be TRBD1 or TRBD2 (7 bases each). The germline V gene has CDR1 DFQATT and CDR2 SNEGSKA (reference sequence). Trimming took off 5 bases at V and 12 bases at J, with 14 bases between the two ends. The CDR3 covers 11 residues. For the CDR3, the DNA is TGCAGTGCTGGAGGGAGGGACAGGCAGTTCTTC. It is translated as CSAGGRDRQFF.

The CDR3 DNA reads TGTGCCAGCAGTCCTAGAGAAAACACCGGGGAGCTGTTTTTT. Amino acids: CASSPRENTGELFF. The V call is TRBV28, the J call TRBJ2-2, with D uncertain. Trimming pared 5 bases from V and 2 bases from J, leaving 9 bases between. The CDR3 has 14 amino acids. Per germline, CDR1 MDHEN and CDR2 SYDVKM.

This chain connects TRBV7-9 to TRBJ2-1; 15 bases agree with TRBD2. The J segment lost 2 bases and the V segment lost 0 bases, leaving 5 bases of the junction unmatched. The CDR3 consists of 19 residues. Looked up from germline, CDR1 is SEHNR and CDR2 is FQNEAQ (reference sequence). The CDR3 sequence is CASSLASGLAGGPYNEQFF. DNA of the CDR3: TGTGCCAGCAGCTTAGCGTCCGGACTAGCGGGAGGGCCCTACAATGAGCAGTTCTTC. Looking up the rest from reference TRBV7-9 and TRBJ2-1 gives the full variable domain: DTGVSQNPRHKITKRGQNVTFRCDPISEHNRLYWYRQTLGQGPEFLTYFQNEAQLEKSRLLSDRFSAERPKGSFSTLEIQRTEQGDSAMYLCASSLASGLAGGPYNEQFFGPGTRLTVL.

The chain recombines TRBV6-2 or TRBV6-3 with TRBJ1-1; 8 positions agree with TRBD1. Germline lookup yields CDR1 MNHEY and CDR2 SVGEGT. The CDR3 length is 17 residues. V gave up 2 bases and J gave up 3 bases; unmatched junction bases: 11. The CDR3 DNA follows: TGTGCCAGCAGTTACACGGTTTACGACAGGGGCTACACTGAAGCTTTCTTT. It yields the protein CASSYTVYDRGYTEAFF.

This clonotype came up a few times. The chain is built from TRBV7-9 and TRBJ2-1; no clear D. V gave up 4 bases and J gave up 4 bases, with 5 bases separating them. The length of the CDR3 is 12 residues. Germline V gene data show CDR1 as SEHNR and CDR2 as FQNEAQ (reference sequence). CDR3 sequence: CASSSIYNEQFF. The DNA for the CDR3 is TGTGCCAGCAGCTCCATTTACAATGAGCAGTTCTTC.

V usage is TRBV19 and J usage is TRBJ2-7; D is unclear. Looked up from germline, CDR1 is LNHDA and CDR2 is SQIVND (reference sequence). The V and J ends lost 5 bases and 1 base respectively, with 15 bases between them. This CDR3 has 15 residues. CDR3 sequence (DNA): TGTGCCAGTAGTCTACTTGATGGGGTTTCCTACGAGCAGTACTTC. Translated, it gives CASSLLDGVSYEQYF.

The V gene is TRBV5-1, the J gene TRBJ2-1, with TRBD2 as a possible D gene (5 bases). Germline V lookup: CDR1 SGHRS, CDR2 YFSETQ. CDR3 length equals 15 residues. Trimming took off 1 base at V and 7 bases at J, with 15 bases between the two ends. Written as DNA, the CDR3 is TGCGCCAGCAGCTTGATAAGCATTCCGGGGAATGAGCAGTTCTTC. It is translated as CASSLISIPGNEQFF.

The genes are TRBV15 and TRBJ2-5, with 7 bases that match TRBD1. V gave up 2 bases and J gave up 0 bases; unmatched junction bases: 9. From germline, CDR1 is LNHNV and CDR2 YYDKDF (reference sequence). This CDR3 has 17 amino acids. In DNA, the CDR3 is TGTGCCACCAGCAGACCGGCAGAGGACAGGTACCAAGAGACCCAGTACTTC. Amino acids: CATSRPAEDRYQETQYF. Full variable domain (rest looked up from reference TRBV15 and TRBJ2-5): DAMVIQNPRYQVTQFGKPVTLSCSQTLNHNVMYWYQQKSSQAPKLLFHYYDKDFNNEADTPDNFQSRRPNTSFCFLDIRSPGLGDTAMYLCATSRPAEDRYQETQYFGPGTRLLVL.

CDR3 in amino acids: CASPLEEGPGTEAFF. CDR3 sequence (DNA): TGTGCCAGCCCACTCGAGGAAGGGCCTGGCACTGAAGCTTTCTTT. This rearrangement joins TRBV5-8 to TRBJ1-1, with unresolved D. The ends were cut back, 7 bases at V and 4 bases at J, with 20 bases in the middle. This CDR3 comprises 15 residues. Per germline, CDR1 SGHTS and CDR2 YDEGEE.

The gene calls are TRBV6-5 and TRBJ1-2; D remains ambiguous. The ends were cut back, 5 bases at V and 1 base at J, with 8 bases in the middle. Germline CDR1 is MNHEY and CDR2 is SVGAGI. The CDR3 contains 13 residues. CDR3 loop: CASSPSLNYGYTF. In nucleotides, the CDR3 is TGTGCCAGCAGTCCCTCCCTTAACTATGGCTACACCTTC.

This sequence joins TRBV7-9 and TRBJ2-1; either TRBD1 or TRBD2 may supply D (5 bases each). Trimming pared 5 bases from V and 3 bases from J, leaving 14 bases between. CDR3 length: 15 amino acids. Looked up from germline, CDR1 is SEHNR and CDR2 is FQNEAQ (reference sequence). CDR3 in amino acids: CASSPAGTLYNEQFF. In nucleotides, the CDR3 is TGTGCCAGCAGCCCAGCCGGGACCCTCTACAATGAGCAGTTCTTC.